This entry concerns a single T cell receptor (beta chain). No antigen is known for it. V lost 0 bases and J lost 6, with 6 bases in between. Germline values: CDR1 MRHNA, CDR2 SNTAGT. The CDR3 has 13 residues. The data are from a study of graft-versus-host responses after intestinal transplantation. Profiling relied on immunoSEQ multiplex PCR, and the TCRdb table lists in-frame clones only, not all of them. This sample has around 69,000 clones, with nearly 90% found just once. This chain links TRBV6-4 with TRBJ2-1; D is undetermined. Sequencing used unstimulated CD8+ T cells sorted from spleen or lymph node cells, obtained before transplant. The sequence was collected from a human donor who was the organ donor for an intestinal transplant. CDR3 loop: CASSDSTSNEQFF. Written as DNA, the CDR3 is TGTGCCAGCAGTGACTCGACTTCCAATGAGCAGTTCTTC.